Sequencing of this T cell receptor beta chain was carried out in a study of cytomegalovirus exposure and HLA in healthy donors. Overall study findings and caveats: In a later analysis, productive TCRs from donors in an Asian-associated ancestry cluster reportedly carried fewer N-insertions than the cohort mean. Across HLA loci, a later analysis found differing TCR association rates, with DRB1 most and HLA-C fewest.

PCR employed 60 Vbeta and 13 Jbeta primers. The assay was immunoSEQ multiplex PCR, and TCRdb's table has in-frame clones only and misses some. Found here are about 140,000 clones, roughly 79% of them singletons; the top ten hold about 0.97%. CDR1 MNHNS and CDR2 SASEGT come from the germline V gene. The V end lost 6 bases, the J end lost 0 bases, and 9 bases lay between the germline ends. This CDR3 is built from 14 residues. A remark on this clone: Its cognate antigen is unknown.

The sequenced material came from PBMCs. This clonotype was sampled from a man aged 18 to 29 in good health and CMV-seronegative. The chain recombines TRBV6-1 with TRBJ1-5; no clear D gene. CDR3 residues: CASRPTISNQPQHF. The CDR3 bases are TGTGCCAGCAGGCCTACTATTAGCAATCAGCCCCAGCATTTT.